This T cell receptor (beta chain) stems from a study of graft-versus-host responses after intestinal transplantation. Study observations and caveats: GvH clonotypes were identified within recipient marrow, with a subset emerging first in ileum or blood.

V trimming: 11 bases; J trimming: 4 bases; junction bases outside the gene matches: 7. Germline V gene sequence: CDR1 MNHNS, CDR2 SASEGT. There are 12 residues in the CDR3. Produced via immunoSEQ multiplex PCR; TCRdb's table is partial and in-frame only. The sample comprises about 97,000 clones, more than 80% of which are singletons, and roughly a sixth rests with the top ten. Regarding this clone: The antigen is unknown.

V usage is TRBV6-1 and J usage is TRBJ1-2, with 7 positions matching TRBD1. The receptor was derived from a human patient who received an intestinal transplant, so some T cells may come from the graft donor. The sample in question was PBMCs, obtained about 450 days after intestinal transplant. CDR3 in amino acids: CAASAGGYGYTF. The CDR3 bases are TGTGCCGCCTCGGCAGGGGGCTATGGCTACACCTTC.